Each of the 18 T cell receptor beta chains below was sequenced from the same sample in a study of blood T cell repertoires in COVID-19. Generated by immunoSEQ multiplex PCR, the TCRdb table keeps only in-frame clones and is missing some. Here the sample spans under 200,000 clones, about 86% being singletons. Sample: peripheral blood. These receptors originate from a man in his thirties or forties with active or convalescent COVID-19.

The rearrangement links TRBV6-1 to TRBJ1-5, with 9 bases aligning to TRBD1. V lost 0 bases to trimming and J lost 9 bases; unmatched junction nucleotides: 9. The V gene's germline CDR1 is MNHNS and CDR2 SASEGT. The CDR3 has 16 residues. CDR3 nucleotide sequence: TGTGCCAGCAGTGAAGCCCTGGACAGGGGAGAAAGGCCCCAGCATTTT. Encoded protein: CASSEALDRGERPQHF.

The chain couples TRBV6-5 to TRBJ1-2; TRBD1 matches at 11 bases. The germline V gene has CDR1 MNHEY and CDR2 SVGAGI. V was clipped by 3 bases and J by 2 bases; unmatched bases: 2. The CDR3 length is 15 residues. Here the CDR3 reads CASSYGTGGNYGYTF. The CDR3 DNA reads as TGTGCCAGCAGTTATGGGACAGGGGGAAACTATGGCTACACCTTC.

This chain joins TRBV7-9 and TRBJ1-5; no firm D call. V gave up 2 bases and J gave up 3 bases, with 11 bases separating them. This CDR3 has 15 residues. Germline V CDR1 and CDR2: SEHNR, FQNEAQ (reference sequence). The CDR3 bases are TGTGCCAGCAGCTTAACCCAGCAGGTCAATCAGCCCCAGCATTTT. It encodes CASSLTQQVNQPQHF.

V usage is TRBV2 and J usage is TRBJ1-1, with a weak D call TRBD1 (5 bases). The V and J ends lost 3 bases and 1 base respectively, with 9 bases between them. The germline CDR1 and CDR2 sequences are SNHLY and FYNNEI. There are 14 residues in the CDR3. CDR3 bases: TGTGCCAGCAGTGAGGGGGGGAAGAACACTGAAGCTTTCTTT. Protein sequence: CASSEGGKNTEAFF.

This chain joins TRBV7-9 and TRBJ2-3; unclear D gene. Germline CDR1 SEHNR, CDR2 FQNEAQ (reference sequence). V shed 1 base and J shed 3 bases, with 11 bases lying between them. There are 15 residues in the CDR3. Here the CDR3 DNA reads TGTGCCAGCAGCTTAGGTTGGCAGGCTACAGATACGCAGTATTTT. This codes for CASSLGWQATDTQYF.

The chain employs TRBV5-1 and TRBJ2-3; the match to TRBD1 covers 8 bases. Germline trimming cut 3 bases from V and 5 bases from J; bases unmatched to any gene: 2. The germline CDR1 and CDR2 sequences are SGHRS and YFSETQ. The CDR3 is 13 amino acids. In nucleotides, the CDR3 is TGCGCCAGCAGCTATGGGACAGGAGATACGCAGTATTTT. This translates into CASSYGTGDTQYF.

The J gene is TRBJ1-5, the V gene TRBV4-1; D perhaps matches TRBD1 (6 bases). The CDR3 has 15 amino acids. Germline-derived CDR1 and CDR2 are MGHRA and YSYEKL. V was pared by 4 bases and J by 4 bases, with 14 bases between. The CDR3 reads CASSPGEGGNQPQHF. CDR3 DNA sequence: TGCGCCAGCAGCCCAGGGGAAGGGGGAAATCAGCCCCAGCATTTT.

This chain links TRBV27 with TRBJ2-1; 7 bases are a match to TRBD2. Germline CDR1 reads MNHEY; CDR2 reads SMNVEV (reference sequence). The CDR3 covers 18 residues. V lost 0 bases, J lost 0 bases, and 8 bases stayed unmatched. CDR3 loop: CASSLSGVAGTSYNEQFF. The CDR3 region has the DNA TGTGCCAGCAGTTTATCGGGGGTAGCGGGCACCTCCTACAATGAGCAGTTCTTC.

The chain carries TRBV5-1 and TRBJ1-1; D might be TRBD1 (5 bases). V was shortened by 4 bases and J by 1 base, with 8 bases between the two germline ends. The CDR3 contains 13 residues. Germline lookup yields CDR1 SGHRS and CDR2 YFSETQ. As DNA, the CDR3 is TGCGCCAGCAGCAGGGACTGGAACACTGAAGCTTTCTTT. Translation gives CASSRDWNTEAFF.

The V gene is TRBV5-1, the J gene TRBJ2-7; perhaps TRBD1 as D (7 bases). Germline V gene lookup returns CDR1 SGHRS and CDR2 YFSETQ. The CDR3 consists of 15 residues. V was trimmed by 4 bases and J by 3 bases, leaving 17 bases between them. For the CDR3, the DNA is TGCGCCAGCAGCCTCGGCGGGACAGCCCACTACGAGCAGTACTTC. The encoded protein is CASSLGGTAHYEQYF. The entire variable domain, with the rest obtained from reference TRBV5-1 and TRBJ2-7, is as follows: KAGVTQTPRYLIKTRGQQVTLSCSPISGHRSVSWYQQTPGQGLQFLFEYFSETQRNKGNFPGRFSGRQFSNSRSEMNVSTLELGDSALYLCASSLGGTAHYEQYFGPGTRLTVT.

The DNA for the CDR3 is TGTGCCAGCAGTGAGGCTGGACAGGGGACAGATACGCAGTATTTT. Amino acids: CASSEAGQGTDTQYF. The chain uses TRBV6-4 and TRBJ2-3, with 9 bases that match TRBD1. CDR1 and CDR2 (germline): MRHNA, SNTAGT. V lost 3 bases, J lost 3 bases, and 4 bases stayed unmatched. This CDR3 has 15 amino acids.

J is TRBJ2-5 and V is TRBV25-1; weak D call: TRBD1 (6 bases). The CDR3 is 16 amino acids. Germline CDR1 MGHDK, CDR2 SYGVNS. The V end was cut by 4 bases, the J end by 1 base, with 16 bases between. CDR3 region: CASSVAGAAGQETQYF. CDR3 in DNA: TGTGCCAGCAGTGTTGCAGGGGCCGCCGGCCAAGAGACCCAGTACTTC.

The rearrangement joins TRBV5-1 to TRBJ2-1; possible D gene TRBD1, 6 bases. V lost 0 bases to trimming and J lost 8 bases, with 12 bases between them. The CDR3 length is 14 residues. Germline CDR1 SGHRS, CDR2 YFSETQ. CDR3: CASSLVPGHHEQFF. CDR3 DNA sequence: TGCGCCAGCAGCTTGGTCCCGGGACACCATGAGCAGTTCTTC.

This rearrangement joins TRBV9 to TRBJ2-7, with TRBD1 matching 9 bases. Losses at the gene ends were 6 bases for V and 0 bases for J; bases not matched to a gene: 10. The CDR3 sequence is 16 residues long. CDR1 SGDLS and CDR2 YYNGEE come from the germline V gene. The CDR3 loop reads CASTKTGTGSSYEQYF. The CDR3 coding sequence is TGTGCCAGCACCAAAACCGGGACAGGGTCCTCCTACGAGCAGTACTTC.

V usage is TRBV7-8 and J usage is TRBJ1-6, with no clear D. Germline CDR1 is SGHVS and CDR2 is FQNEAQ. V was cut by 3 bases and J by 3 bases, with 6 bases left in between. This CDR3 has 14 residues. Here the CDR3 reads CASSFQFYNSPLHF. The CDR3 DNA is TGTGCCAGCAGCTTTCAGTTCTATAATTCACCCCTCCACTTT.

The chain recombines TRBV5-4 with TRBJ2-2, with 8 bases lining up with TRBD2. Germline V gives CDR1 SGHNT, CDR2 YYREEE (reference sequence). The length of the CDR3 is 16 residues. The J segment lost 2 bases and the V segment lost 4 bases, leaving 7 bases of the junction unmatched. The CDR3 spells CASSTRGGGNTGELFF. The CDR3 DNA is TGTGCCAGCAGCACCCGGGGGGGAGGCAACACCGGGGAGCTGTTTTTT.

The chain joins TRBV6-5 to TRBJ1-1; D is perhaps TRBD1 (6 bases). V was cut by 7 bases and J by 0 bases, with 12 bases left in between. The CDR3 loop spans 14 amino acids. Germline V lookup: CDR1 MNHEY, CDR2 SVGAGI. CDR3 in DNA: TGTGCCAGCAAAGGGGGAGAAGTGAACACTGAAGCTTTCTTT. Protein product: CASKGGEVNTEAFF.

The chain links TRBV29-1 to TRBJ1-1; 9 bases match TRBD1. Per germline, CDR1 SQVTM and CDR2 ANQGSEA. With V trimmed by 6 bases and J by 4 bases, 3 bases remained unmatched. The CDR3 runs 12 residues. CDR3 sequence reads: CSVDRGVTEAFF. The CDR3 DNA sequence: TGCAGCGTGGACAGGGGAGTCACTGAAGCTTTCTTT.